The entry below gives a single TCR beta chain sequence along with its context. This clonotype was counted ten times or more. The specificity of this receptor is unknown. Per-base qualities were not stored, and no clone one base away is much larger. This sample is drawn from a study of T-cell reconstitution after alpha-beta-depleted transplantation in children (dated by TCRdb to the mid-2010s). Study-level background: Using TCR repertoire profiling, the study followed T-cell immune reconstitution in a quantitative way in children after TCRalphabeta/CD19-depleted allogeneic hematopoietic cell transplantation.

The library was made by PCR. Data came from an Illumina HiSeq 2500. TCR library preparation used molecular barcoding, with unique molecular identifiers applied to normalize quantification of the TCRbeta repertoire. TCRdb reworked the public reads: Q25 trimming with fastp, MiXCR clone assembly, productive beta chains retained. Rows with a matching CDR3 protein are joined into one entry that keeps the most common DNA and genes. The sample data list 83,000 or so distinct CDR3 sequences, and 8% to 9% of these were observed just once. The top ten clonotypes cover roughly 6.9% of the sample. CDR1 LNHNV and CDR2 YYDKDF were looked up in the germline V gene (reference sequence). The CDR3 has 13 amino acids, counting the end cysteine and phenylalanine. The CDR3 DNA has 39 bases and is translated from base 1. V is pared back by 3 bases and J by 4 bases, with 9 bases lying between the germline termini.

The sequence joins TRBV15 to TRBJ1-2; a tentative D match to TRBD1 spans 6 bases. This TCR derives from a human donor who donated a stem cell graft to a child with congenital amegakaryocytic thrombocytopenia. The sample here was PBMCs from the stem cell graft donor, taken from the stem cell graft. The encoded CDR3 is CATSRTGSYGYTF. The bases are TGTGCCACCAGCAGGACAGGCTCCTATGGCTACACCTTC.